Detailed here is one T cell receptor (beta chain). As yet, its antigen is unknown. This sample stems from a study of shared clonotypes between healthy human individuals. Overall study findings and caveats: It was observed that approximately 5% of naive CD4 clonotypes were shared across several donors. It was only blood that was sampled, and tissue repertoires likely differ.

The deep-level immunoSEQ assay was used. DNA at 150 to 200 ng, 25,000 to 35,000 T cell genomes, went into sorted-subset replicate PCRs. Measured with immunoSEQ multiplex PCR; TCRdb has only the in-frame clones, and not every one. The data show approximately 2.1 million clones, 85% to 95% seen once. The germline gives CDR1 SQVTM, CDR2 ANQGSEA. There are 14 residues in the CDR3. Trimming left V 4 bases short and J 0 bases short, with 12 bases between. The sequenced material came from naive CD4+ T cells from PBMCs. Subset noted: CD45RA+ positively selected. The chain combines TRBV29-1 with TRBJ1-1; D gene ambiguous. This receptor was taken from a man in his late teens or twenties in good health. Some clones in this sample may be carry-over from other donors' samples. This CDR3 is CSVVEGNMNTEAFF. DNA of the CDR3: TGCAGCGTTGTGGAGGGTAATATGAACACTGAAGCTTTCTTT.